This T cell receptor beta chain was identified in a study of cytomegalovirus exposure and HLA in healthy donors. Findings of the study overall: The study recorded more than 150 TCR beta chains that were cytomegalovirus-associated. According to a later analysis, most TCR beta chains associated with CMV appeared HLA-restricted.

Per the germline V gene, CDR1 is SGHTA and CDR2 is FQGNSA. CDR3 size: 12 residues. In the case of this clone: The antigen remains unidentified. At one end, the junction sequence differs from germline, possibly due to a read error.

The PCR made use of 60 Vbeta and 13 Jbeta primers. TCRdb's table, derived via immunoSEQ multiplex PCR, lists solely in-frame clones and lacks some. The table records about 180,000 clones, over 75% of them present only once. V is TRBV7-2 and J is TRBJ2-7; 14 bases are a match to TRBD2. The receptor comes from a man aged 55 to 70 in good health and CMV-seronegative. The specimen was PBMCs. CDR3 DNA: TGTGCCAGCAGCTTCTCGGGACTAGCGGGAGTCTTC. Translated: CASSFSGLAGVF. Variable domain in full (rest from reference TRBV7-2 and TRBJ2-7): GAGVSQSPSNKVTEKGKDVELRCDPISGHTALYWYRQSLGQGLEFLIYFQGNSAPDKSGLPSDRFSAERTGGSVSTLTIQRTQQEDSAVYLCASSFSGLAGVFGPGTRLTVT.